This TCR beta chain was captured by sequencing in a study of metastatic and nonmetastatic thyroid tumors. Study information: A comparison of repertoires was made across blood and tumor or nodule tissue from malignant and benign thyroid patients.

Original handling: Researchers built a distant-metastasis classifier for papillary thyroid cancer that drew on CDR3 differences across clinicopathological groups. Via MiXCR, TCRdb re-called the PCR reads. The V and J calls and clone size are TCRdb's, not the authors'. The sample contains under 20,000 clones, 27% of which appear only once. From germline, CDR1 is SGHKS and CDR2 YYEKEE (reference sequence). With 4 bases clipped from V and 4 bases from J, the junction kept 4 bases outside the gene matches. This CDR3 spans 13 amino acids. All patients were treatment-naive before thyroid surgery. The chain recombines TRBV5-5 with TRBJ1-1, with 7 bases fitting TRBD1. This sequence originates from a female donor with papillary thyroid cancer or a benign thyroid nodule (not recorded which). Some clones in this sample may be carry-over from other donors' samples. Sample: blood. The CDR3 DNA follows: TGTGCCAGCAGCCTTACAGGGGCCACTGAAGCTTTCTTT. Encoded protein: CASSLTGATEAFF.